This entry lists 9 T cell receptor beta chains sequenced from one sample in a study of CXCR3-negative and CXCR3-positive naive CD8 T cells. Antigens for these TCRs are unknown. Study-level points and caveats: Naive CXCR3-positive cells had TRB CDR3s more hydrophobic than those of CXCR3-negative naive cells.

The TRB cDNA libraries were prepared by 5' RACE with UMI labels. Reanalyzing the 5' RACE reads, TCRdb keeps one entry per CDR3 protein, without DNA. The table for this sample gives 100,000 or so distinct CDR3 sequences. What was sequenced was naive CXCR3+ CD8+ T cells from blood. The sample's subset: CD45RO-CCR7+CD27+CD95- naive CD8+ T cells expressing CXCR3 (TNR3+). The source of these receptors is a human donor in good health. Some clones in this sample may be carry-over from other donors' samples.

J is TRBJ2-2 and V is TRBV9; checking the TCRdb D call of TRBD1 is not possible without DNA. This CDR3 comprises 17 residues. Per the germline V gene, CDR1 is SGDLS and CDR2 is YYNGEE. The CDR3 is CASSVFWDSTNTGELFF. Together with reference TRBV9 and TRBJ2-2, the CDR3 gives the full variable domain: DSGVTQTPKHLITATGQRVTLRCSPRSGDLSVYWYQQSLDQGLQFLIQYYNGEERAKGNILERFSAQQFPDLHSELNLSSLELGDSALYFCASSVFWDSTNTGELFFGEGSRLTVL.

CDR3 loop: CASSFIADLETQYF. The gene calls are TRBV7-9 and TRBJ2-5. CDR1 is SEHNR and CDR2 is FQNEAQ in the germline V gene (reference sequence). The CDR3 runs to 14 residues. Looking up the rest from reference TRBV7-9 and TRBJ2-5 gives the full variable domain: DTGVSQNPRHKITKRGQNVTFRCDPISEHNRLYWYRQTLGQGPEFLTYFQNEAQLEKSRLLSDRFSAERPKGSFSTLEIQRTEQGDSAMYLCASSFIADLETQYFGPGTRLLVL.

The CDR3 sequence: CASSPTPGTLAKNIQYF. The chain has TRBV28 and TRBJ2-4; lacking DNA, the TRBD1 call made by TCRdb goes unchecked. The CDR3 sequence is 17 residues long. The germline V gene encodes CDR1 MDHEN and CDR2 SYDVKM.

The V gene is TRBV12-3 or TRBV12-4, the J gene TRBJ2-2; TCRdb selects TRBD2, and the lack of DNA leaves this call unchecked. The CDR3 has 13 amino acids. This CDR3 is CASTAGDTGELFF.

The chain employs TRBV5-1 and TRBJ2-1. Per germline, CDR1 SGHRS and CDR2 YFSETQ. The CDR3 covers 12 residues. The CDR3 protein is CASSRAYNEQFF. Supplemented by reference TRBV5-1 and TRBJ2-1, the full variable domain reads KAGVTQTPRYLIKTRGQQVTLSCSPISGHRSVSWYQQTPGQGLQFLFEYFSETQRNKGNFPGRFSGRQFSNSRSEMNVSTLELGDSALYLCASSRAYNEQFFGPGTRLTVL.

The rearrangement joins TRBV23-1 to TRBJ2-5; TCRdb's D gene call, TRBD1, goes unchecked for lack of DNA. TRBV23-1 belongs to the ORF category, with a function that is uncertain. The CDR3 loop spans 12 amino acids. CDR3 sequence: CASSRQTETQYF.

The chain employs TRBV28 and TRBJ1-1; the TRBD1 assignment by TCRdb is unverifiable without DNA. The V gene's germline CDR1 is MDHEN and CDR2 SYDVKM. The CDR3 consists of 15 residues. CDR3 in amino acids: CASKYRGLVNTEAFF.

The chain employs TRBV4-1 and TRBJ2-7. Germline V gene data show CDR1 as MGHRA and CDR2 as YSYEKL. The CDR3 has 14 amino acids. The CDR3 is CASSQGLVGFEQYF.

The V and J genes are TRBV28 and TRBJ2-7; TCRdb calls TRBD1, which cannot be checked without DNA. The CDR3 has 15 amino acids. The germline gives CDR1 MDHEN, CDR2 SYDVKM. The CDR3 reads CASSSSGTGTYEQYF.